These T cell receptor beta chains were read from a single sample in a study of cytomegalovirus exposure and HLA in healthy donors. TCRdb's table, derived via immunoSEQ multiplex PCR, lists solely in-frame clones and lacks some. The sample records around 100,000 clones, 55% to 65% being singletons. Source material: PBMCs. These receptors all stem from a man between 25 and 39 years old in good health and CMV-seropositive. CDR3s include the opening cysteine and the closing phenylalanine or tryptophan. A D gene is named only where the DNA matches it firmly. Clone sizes are given selectively: once, few, many, or a class where the clone is expanded.

TRBD1,TRBJ1-1,TRBV10-3,-,CAISQRQGTEAFF,TGTGCCATCAGCCAAAGACAGGGTACTGAAGCTTTCTTT
TRBD2,TRBJ2-5,TRBV9,-,CASTLTSGGVETQYF,TGTGCCAGCACGCTGACTAGCGGGGGGGTAGAGACCCAGTACTTC
-,TRBJ2-3,TRBV5-6,few,CASNLLRVGPDTQYF,TGTGCCAGCAACCTTCTCAGGGTTGGACCAGATACGCAGTATTTT
-,TRBJ1-2,TRBV19,-,CASTLTGNYGYTF,TGTGCCAGTACCCTGACAGGAAACTATGGCTACACCTTC
TRBD2,TRBJ2-1,TRBV30,-,CAWSSPGGLYEQFF,TGTGCCTGGAGCTCCCCGGGGGGGCTCTATGAGCAGTTCTTC
-,TRBJ1-2,TRBV5-4,-,CASSLAGEYGYTF,TGTGCCAGCAGCTTGGCAGGGGAGTATGGCTACACCTTC
TRBD1,TRBJ1-5,TRBV7-8,-,CASSFFRDRGNQPQHF,TGTGCCAGCAGCTTTTTTCGGGACAGGGGCAATCAGCCCCAGCATTTT
-,TRBJ2-3,TRBV7-9,-,CASRALMADTQYF,TGTGCCAGCAGGGCCTTAATGGCAGATACGCAGTATTTT
TRBD2,TRBJ2-1,TRBV11-1,-,CASSLVSSGGAEQFF,TGTGCCAGCAGCTTAGTGTCTAGCGGGGGGGCCGAGCAGTTCTTC
-,TRBJ1-2,TRBV11-2,-,CASSPERTAVAGYTF,TGTGCCAGCAGCCCCGAACGGACAGCCGTAGCGGGCTACACCTTC
-,TRBJ2-3,TRBV11-3,-,CASSLAGVTDTQYF,TGTGCCAGCAGCTTAGCGGGGGTCACAGATACGCAGTATTTT
-,TRBJ1-5,TRBV6-5,few,CASKGVGTQPQHF,TGTGCCAGTAAGGGGGTCGGCACACAGCCCCAGCATTTT
TRBD2,TRBJ2-3,TRBV7-2,-,CASSGGLAGLTDTQYF,TGTGCCAGCAGCGGGGGACTAGCGGGCTTAACAGATACGCAGTATTTT
-,TRBJ2-3,TRBV6-1,-,CASSIQRGTDTQYF,TGTGCCAGCAGTATACAGCGGGGCACAGATACGCAGTATTTT
-,TRBJ1-4,TRBV27,few,CASSSQGEKLFF,TGTGCCAGCAGTTCCCAGGGTGAAAAACTGTTTTTT
-,TRBJ2-7,TRBV27,-,CASSLAGTLGSYEQYF,TGTGCCAGCAGTCTTGCCGGGACTCTGGGGAGTTACGAGCAGTACTTC
-,TRBJ1-6,TRBV18,-,CASSLNFESPLHF,TGTGCCAGCTCGCTAAACTTCGAGTCACCCCTCCACTTT
TRBD1,TRBJ2-3,TRBV29-1,-,CSVRQGGDTQYF,TGCAGCGTCCGACAGGGCGGGGATACGCAGTATTTT
TRBD1,TRBJ2-2,TRBV29-1,-,CSVRQGSGELFF,TGCAGCGTCAGACAGGGATCCGGGGAGCTGTTTTTT
-,TRBJ2-5,TRBV19,-,CASSHRSGETQYF,TGTGCCAGTAGTCATAGGTCGGGAGAGACCCAGTACTTC
TRBD1,TRBJ1-2,TRBV7-2,-,CASSFLQGNYGYTF,TGTGCCAGCAGCTTCCTACAGGGGAACTATGGCTACACCTTC
-,TRBJ1-2,TRBV11-3,-,CASSRNEYGYTF,TGTGCCAGCAGCCGAAATGAGTATGGCTACACCTTC
-,TRBJ1-1,TRBV11-2,-,CASAQGLNTEAFF,TGTGCCAGCGCACAGGGTCTGAACACTGAAGCTTTCTTT
-,TRBJ2-1,TRBV7-6,once,CASKELGGEQFF,TGTGCCAGCAAAGAATTGGGGGGAGAGCAGTTCTTC
-,TRBJ2-4,TRBV27,-,CASSLRSGEEAKNIQYF,TGTGCCAGCAGTTTACGGTCCGGCGAGGAGGCCAAAAACATTCAGTACTTC
TRBD1,TRBJ1-2,TRBV5-1,-,CASSSGQGDGGYTF,TGCGCCAGCAGCTCTGGACAGGGGGACGGTGGCTACACCTTC
-,TRBJ2-3,TRBV15,-,CATSRDVQDTQYF,TGTGCCACCAGCAGAGATGTCCAAGATACGCAGTATTTT
-,TRBJ1-5,TRBV30,few,CAWSGQGTQHF,TGTGCCTGGAGTGGCCAGGGAACCCAGCATTTT
-,TRBJ2-1,TRBV10-3,few,CAISTTGGVWFF,TGTGCCATCAGTACTACAGGGGGGGTATGGTTCTTC
-,TRBJ2-5,TRBV7-9,-,CASSFGLQETQYF,TGTGCCAGCAGCTTCGGACTCCAAGAGACCCAGTACTTC
TRBD1,TRBJ2-2,TRBV6-1,-,CASSAGQGSIGELFF,TGTGCCAGCAGTGCGGGACAGGGGTCGATCGGGGAGCTGTTTTTT
TRBD2,TRBJ2-7,TRBV18,-,CASSPGGDEQYF,TGTGCCAGCTCACCTGGGGGGGACGAGCAGTACTTC
-,TRBJ2-3,TRBV6-6,-,CASSSDLGTQYF,TGTGCCAGCAGTTCCGACTTGGGTACGCAGTATTTT
TRBD2,TRBJ2-7,TRBV6-1,-,CASSETASGVREQYF,TGTGCCAGCAGTGAAACCGCTAGCGGGGTGAGGGAGCAGTACTTC
-,TRBJ2-2,TRBV5-1,-,CASSLMGGNTGELFF,TGCGCCAGCAGCTTAATGGGGGGGAACACCGGGGAGCTGTTTTTT
TRBD1,TRBJ2-1,TRBV5-1,-,CASSMDRGNEQFF,TGCGCCAGCAGCATGGACAGGGGGAATGAGCAGTTCTTC
-,TRBJ1-4,TRBV5-1,-,CASSLVAGANEKLFF,TGCGCCAGCAGCTTGGTGGCAGGGGCTAATGAAAAACTGTTTTTT
-,TRBJ2-7,TRBV11-2,-,CASATSYEQYF,TGTGCCAGCGCTACCTCCTACGAGCAGTACTTC
TRBD1,TRBJ1-1,TRBV6-5,-,CASSYSDRGSDTEAFF,TGTGCCAGCAGTTACAGTGACAGGGGATCGGACACTGAAGCTTTCTTT
-,TRBJ2-1,TRBV7-9,-,CASSPKGGNNEQFF,TGTGCCAGCAGCCCTAAGGGAGGAAACAATGAGCAGTTCTTC
-,TRBJ2-3,TRBV27,-,CASSFDKGDTQYF,TGTGCCAGCAGTTTCGACAAAGGAGATACGCAGTATTTT
-,TRBJ1-1,TRBV7-9,-,CASSLGAGPGNTEAFF,TGTGCCAGCAGCTTAGGGGCGGGGCCGGGGAACACTGAAGCTTTCTTT
TRBD1,TRBJ1-2,TRBV15,-,CATSRDRDSYGYTF,TGTGCCACCAGCAGAGATAGGGACAGCTATGGCTACACCTTC
-,TRBJ1-1,TRBV19,-,CASSISGAGTEAFF,TGTGCCAGTAGTATATCAGGGGCCGGCACTGAAGCTTTCTTT
TRBD2,TRBJ2-3,TRBV5-1,-,CASRPYLGGATDTQYF,TGCGCCAGCAGGCCTTATCTCGGGGGGGCCACAGATACGCAGTATTTT